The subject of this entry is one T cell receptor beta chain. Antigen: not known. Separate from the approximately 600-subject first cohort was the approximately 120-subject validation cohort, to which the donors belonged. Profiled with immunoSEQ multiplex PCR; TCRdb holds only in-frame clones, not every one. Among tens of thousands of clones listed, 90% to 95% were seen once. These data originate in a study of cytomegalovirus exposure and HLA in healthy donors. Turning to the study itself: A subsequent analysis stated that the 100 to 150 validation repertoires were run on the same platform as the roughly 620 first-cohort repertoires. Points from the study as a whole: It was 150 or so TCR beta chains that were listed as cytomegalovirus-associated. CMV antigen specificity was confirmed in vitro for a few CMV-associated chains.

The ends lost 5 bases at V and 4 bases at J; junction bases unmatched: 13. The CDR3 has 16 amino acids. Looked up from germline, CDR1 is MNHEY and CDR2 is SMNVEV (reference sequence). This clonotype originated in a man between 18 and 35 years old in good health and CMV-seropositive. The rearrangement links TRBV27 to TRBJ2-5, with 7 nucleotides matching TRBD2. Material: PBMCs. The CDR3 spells CASSRGQREIPETQYF. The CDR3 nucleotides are TGTGCCAGCAGTCGAGGCCAGCGGGAAATTCCAGAGACCCAGTACTTC.